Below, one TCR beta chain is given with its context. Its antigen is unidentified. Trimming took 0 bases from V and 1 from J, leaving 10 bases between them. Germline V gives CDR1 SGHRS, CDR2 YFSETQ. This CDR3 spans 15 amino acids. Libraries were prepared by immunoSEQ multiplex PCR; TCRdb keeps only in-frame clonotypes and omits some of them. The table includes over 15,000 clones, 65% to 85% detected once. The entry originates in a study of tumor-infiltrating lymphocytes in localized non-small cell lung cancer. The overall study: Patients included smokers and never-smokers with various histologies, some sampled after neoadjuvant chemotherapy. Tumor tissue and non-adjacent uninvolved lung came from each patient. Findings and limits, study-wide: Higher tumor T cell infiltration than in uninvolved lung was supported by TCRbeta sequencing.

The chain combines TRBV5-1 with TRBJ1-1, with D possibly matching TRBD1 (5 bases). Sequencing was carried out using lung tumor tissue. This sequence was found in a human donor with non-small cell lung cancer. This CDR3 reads CASSLGLGGNTEAFF. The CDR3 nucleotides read TGCGCCAGCAGCTTGGGATTGGGGGGGAACACTGAAGCTTTCTTT. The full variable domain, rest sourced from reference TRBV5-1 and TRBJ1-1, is KAGVTQTPRYLIKTRGQQVTLSCSPISGHRSVSWYQQTPGQGLQFLFEYFSETQRNKGNFPGRFSGRQFSNSRSEMNVSTLELGDSALYLCASSLGLGGNTEAFFGQGTRLTVV.